The 3 T cell receptor beta chains below were found in one sample sequenced in a study of T cell responses to AZD1222 COVID-19 vaccine. Clones were sequenced by immunoSEQ multiplex PCR, and TCRdb holds only the in-frame ones, with some missing. The table records approximately 190,000 clones, over 80% of them present only once. The sequenced sample was peripheral blood, obtained on day 0 of AZD1222 vaccination. These receptors all come from an adult in good health.

This clone was seen once. Other DNA sequences in this sample translate to the same CDR3. The chain recombines TRBV7-9 with TRBJ2-1; the D gene is possibly TRBD2 (7 bases). Deletions cut 1 base from V and 4 bases from J, with 11 bases between. Germline values: CDR1 SEHNR, CDR2 FQNEAQ (reference sequence). The CDR3 has 15 residues. This CDR3 is CASSLDRGGYNEQFF. The CDR3 nucleotides read TGTGCCAGCAGCTTAGATAGGGGGGGATACAATGAGCAGTTCTTC. Drawing the rest from reference TRBV7-9 and TRBJ2-1, the complete variable domain is DTGVSQNPRHKITKRGQNVTFRCDPISEHNRLYWYRQTLGQGPEFLTYFQNEAQLEKSRLLSDRFSAERPKGSFSTLEIQRTEQGDSAMYLCASSLDRGGYNEQFFGPGTRLTVL.

This clone has just one count. The chain links TRBV5-1 to TRBJ2-5; weak D call: TRBD2 (5 bases). The CDR3 contains 14 residues. V was shortened by 0 bases and J by 5 bases, with 11 bases between the two germline ends. The V gene's germline CDR1 is SGHRS and CDR2 YFSETQ. The CDR3 here is CASSLEGPGETQYF. The CDR3 DNA follows: TGCGCCAGCAGCTTGGAAGGACCGGGGGAGACCCAGTACTTC.

The rearrangement uses TRBV19 and TRBJ1-5; maybe TRBD1 (5 bases). Trimming took off 3 bases at V and 4 bases at J, with 10 bases between the two ends. Germline V CDR1 and CDR2: LNHDA, SQIVND (reference sequence). This CDR3 contains 14 residues. The CDR3 region is CASSIGAGNQPQHF. The CDR3 region has the DNA TGTGCCAGTAGTATTGGGGCAGGTAATCAGCCCCAGCATTTT.